This entry is about one TCR beta chain. The antigen remains undetermined. Assay used: immunoSEQ multiplex PCR; TCRdb lists only in-frame clones, some missing. The repertoire has 65,000 to 85,000 clones, over 85% of them found once; the top ten carry roughly 0.2%. This sample stems from a study of OX40 agonist ivuxolimab in advanced cancers. Study-level findings and limits: At doses 0.1 to 3.0 mg/kg, CD4+ and CD8+ clones expanded.

CDR1 is SGHNT, CDR2 YYREEE, per germline (reference sequence). This CDR3 comprises 15 residues. J gave up 5 bases and V 3 bases, and 7 bases lay outside the gene matches. This sequence joins TRBV5-4 and TRBJ2-1; 8 nucleotides agree with TRBD1. The specimen comprised CD4+ or CD8+ T cells sorted from blood, sampled in a trial of the OX40 agonist ivuxolimab. The TCR was taken from an adult with an advanced solid tumor such as melanoma, head and neck, liver or kidney cancer. As DNA, the CDR3 is TGTGCCAGCAGCTCACGGACAGGGTTTAACAATGAGCAGTTCTTC. Its protein is CASSSRTGFNNEQFF.